This TCR beta chain was observed in a study of CD8 T cells in Susac syndrome. Random hexamers served to reverse transcribe roughly 0.45 to 1 ug RNA. TCRdb re-analysed the immunoSEQ multiplex PCR reads in MiXCR, keeping a single row per CDR3 protein. Among 300,000 or so distinct CDR3 sequences, roughly nine tenths were seen once, and the ten largest hold over 0.05%. V dropped 3 bases and J dropped 7; count of bases not matched to a gene: 7. This CDR3 comprises 15 residues. The V gene's germline CDR1 is SGHRS and CDR2 YFSETQ. The sample taken for sequencing was CD4+ T cells from PBMCs. The chain employs TRBV5-1 and TRBJ2-7, with TRBD2 matching over 13 bases. This receptor was identified in a human donor with multiple sclerosis. CDR3 nucleotides: TGCGCCAGCAGCTCTACTAGCGGGAGGGCCGGGGAGCAGTACTTC. Protein sequence: CASSSTSGRAGEQYF.